This TCR beta chain was recorded in a study of PD-L1 blockade in urothelial cancer (TCRdb year 2017). Context from the whole study: All patients started therapy in the mid-2010s and received atezolizumab 1,200 mg intravenously every 3 weeks. Around 29 patients had pretreatment blood TCR-seq, about 24 had at least one posttreatment blood collection, and about 24 had tumor TCR-seq. Blood samples gave median yields of about 140,000 T cells and 82,636 unique TCRs, along with a median clonality of approximately 0.084. Blood samples were analyzed at two time points: 3 weeks after treatment start (second dose) and 6 weeks after treatment start. In the same patients who had TCR sequencing, pretreatment tumors also underwent whole exome sequencing and RNA sequencing. Durable clinical benefit was defined as a progression-free survival longer than 6 months, and TCR features were additionally tested against progression-free survival and overall survival. Durable clinical benefit was achieved by nine patients and was not achieved by 20 patients. The study was an exploratory multi-omic analysis of somatic, immune and clinical correlates of response to PD-L1 blockade with atezolizumab in urothelial cancer. TCR sequencing covered pretreatment tumor samples and matched, serially collected peripheral blood taken before and after atezolizumab treatment. Patients had an ECOG performance status of 0 or 1 and had received between 0 and 3 prior chemotherapy regimens. About 85% of the roughly 29 patients were identified as males with urothelial cancer of bladder origin, and a prior smoking history was reported by 18 of 29 patients. The paper as a whole reports these results and caveats: Improved progression-free and overall survival was associated with having pretreatment peripheral blood TCR clonality below the median. Because the sample size was small (n ≈ 28) and many of the analyses were exploratory, the results are meant to be hypothesis-generating. Among patients with durable benefit, tumor-associated TCR clones showed greater expansion in peripheral blood 3 weeks after treatment started (n ≈ 21, p = 0.022).

Each PCR received spiked-in synthetic TCR analog templates so that absolute template abundance could be estimated from read counts. TCRbeta CDR3 regions were amplified from genomic DNA with bias-controlled V and J gene primers using the immunoSEQ assay. Rearranged TCRbeta segments were sequenced at approximately 20X coverage. In the original analysis: Sequencing errors were corrected by clustering, and CDR3s were annotated against IMGT so that V, D and J genes could be assigned. Only productive TCRbeta rearrangements were used in downstream analyses, excluding out-of-frame or stop-codon sequences. To compute clonality, Shannon entropy was normalized by the log of the number of unique productive sequences and then subtracted from one. Fisher's exact test with Benjamini-Hochberg correction, at a threshold of adjusted p below 0.01, was used to find clones that differed between time points or between blood and tumor. In TCRdb, the immuneACCESS table is reduced to in-frame sequences with V and J assigned. These tables do not hold every clone; where another copy was compared, an unresolved V gene accounts for under half, and the others remain unexplained. Clone size and the V and J calls come from that table; the DNA yielded D and trimming. Recorded for this sample are around 80,000 clones; roughly 90% of them occurred a single time. Approximately 0.89% of the sample goes to the ten largest clones.

Interpreted using the paper, the time point label stands for: peripheral blood 6 weeks after treatment start. A total of 29 patients with locally advanced or metastatic urothelial carcinoma, treated at Memorial Sloan Kettering on a trial protocol, made up the cohort. Peripheral blood mononuclear cells were collected from each patient pretreatment and during treatment, giving between 1 and 8 total time points per patient. The Qiagen DNeasy Blood extraction kit was used to purify genomic DNA from total PBMCs and tumor samples. PBMCs were collected pretreatment and during treatment, and were isolated and stored as previously described. From its cysteine to its phenylalanine, the CDR3 spans 16 amino acids. The kept DNA is CDR3 alone, 48 bases in frame from the first base. The germline V gene sets CDR1 to MDHEN and CDR2 to SYDVKM. Unmatched junction bases come to 12, with V trimmed by 5 bases and J by 5 bases.

As concerns this clone: What this receptor recognizes is not known. Base-call qualities are not available, and no considerably larger clone is one nucleotide away.

The chain uses TRBV28 and TRBJ2-1, and TRBD1 matches 7 of the central bases. The clonotype originates from a woman older than 75 with urothelial cancer. The sequences come from PBMCs, collected around atezolizumab (anti-PD-L1) treatment. The CDR3 amino acid sequence is: CASSTRTGVLDNEQFF. The nucleotide sequence reads as follows: TGTGCCAGCAGTACGAGGACAGGAGTTTTGGACAATGAGCAGTTCTTC.